This T cell receptor (beta chain) was recovered during a study of cytomegalovirus exposure and HLA in healthy donors. Study findings and constraints: The TCR clusters that emerged in the first cohort tended, a later analysis found, to co-occur in the 120 or so validation repertoires.

The protocol was immunoSEQ multiplex PCR, while the TCRdb copy is restricted to in-frame clones and leaves out a portion. The sample has about 170,000 clones; around 87% are singletons. The ends were cut back, 10 bases at V and 8 bases at J, with 27 bases in the middle. The CDR3 spans 15 residues. From germline, CDR1 is SGDLS and CDR2 YYNGEE. A single count supports this clone. Its antigen is unidentified. The sequencing sample was made of PBMCs. The chain uses TRBV9 and TRBJ1-1; possibly TRBD1 for D (5 bases). This TCR was recovered from a woman in her thirties in good health and CMV-seronegative. Written as DNA, the CDR3 is TGTGCCTATTACCCGCCGAACAGGAAGGCCCTGGAAGCTTTCTTT. This codes for CAYYPPNRKALEAFF. The variable domain in full, completed from reference TRBV9 and TRBJ1-1, reads DSGVTQTPKHLITATGQRVTLRCSPRSGDLSVYWYQQSLDQGLQFLIQYYNGEERAKGNILERFSAQQFPDLHSELNLSSLELGDSALYFCAYYPPNRKALEAFFGQGTRLTVV.